The 2 T cell receptor beta chains below were found in one sample sequenced in a study of T cell responses to AZD1222 COVID-19 vaccine. Sequenced by immunoSEQ multiplex PCR; TCRdb stores in-frame clones only, minus some. Among approximately 77,000 clones listed, roughly 90% were seen once. The input for sequencing was peripheral blood, taken 28 days after the second AZD1222 dose. These receptors all stem from an adult who received the AZD1222 COVID-19 vaccine.

This sequence joins TRBV12-3 or TRBV12-4 and TRBJ2-7, with 7 nucleotides matching TRBD2. CDR3 length equals 12 residues. V dropped 3 bases and J dropped 5; count of bases not matched to a gene: 1. The CDR3 DNA follows: TGTGCCAGCAGTTTGGGGGGGGACGAGCAGTACTTC. Amino acids: CASSLGGDEQYF.

The chain's CDR3 is CASSEAGRTNQPQHF. For the CDR3, the DNA is TGTGCCAGCAGTGAAGCGGGACGGACTAATCAGCCCCAGCATTTT. The chain couples TRBV6-1 to TRBJ1-5, with D possibly TRBD1 on 5 matching bases. V lost 0 bases, J lost 4 bases, and 10 bases lay in between. The CDR3 length is 15 residues. Germline V gene data show CDR1 as MNHNS and CDR2 as SASEGT.